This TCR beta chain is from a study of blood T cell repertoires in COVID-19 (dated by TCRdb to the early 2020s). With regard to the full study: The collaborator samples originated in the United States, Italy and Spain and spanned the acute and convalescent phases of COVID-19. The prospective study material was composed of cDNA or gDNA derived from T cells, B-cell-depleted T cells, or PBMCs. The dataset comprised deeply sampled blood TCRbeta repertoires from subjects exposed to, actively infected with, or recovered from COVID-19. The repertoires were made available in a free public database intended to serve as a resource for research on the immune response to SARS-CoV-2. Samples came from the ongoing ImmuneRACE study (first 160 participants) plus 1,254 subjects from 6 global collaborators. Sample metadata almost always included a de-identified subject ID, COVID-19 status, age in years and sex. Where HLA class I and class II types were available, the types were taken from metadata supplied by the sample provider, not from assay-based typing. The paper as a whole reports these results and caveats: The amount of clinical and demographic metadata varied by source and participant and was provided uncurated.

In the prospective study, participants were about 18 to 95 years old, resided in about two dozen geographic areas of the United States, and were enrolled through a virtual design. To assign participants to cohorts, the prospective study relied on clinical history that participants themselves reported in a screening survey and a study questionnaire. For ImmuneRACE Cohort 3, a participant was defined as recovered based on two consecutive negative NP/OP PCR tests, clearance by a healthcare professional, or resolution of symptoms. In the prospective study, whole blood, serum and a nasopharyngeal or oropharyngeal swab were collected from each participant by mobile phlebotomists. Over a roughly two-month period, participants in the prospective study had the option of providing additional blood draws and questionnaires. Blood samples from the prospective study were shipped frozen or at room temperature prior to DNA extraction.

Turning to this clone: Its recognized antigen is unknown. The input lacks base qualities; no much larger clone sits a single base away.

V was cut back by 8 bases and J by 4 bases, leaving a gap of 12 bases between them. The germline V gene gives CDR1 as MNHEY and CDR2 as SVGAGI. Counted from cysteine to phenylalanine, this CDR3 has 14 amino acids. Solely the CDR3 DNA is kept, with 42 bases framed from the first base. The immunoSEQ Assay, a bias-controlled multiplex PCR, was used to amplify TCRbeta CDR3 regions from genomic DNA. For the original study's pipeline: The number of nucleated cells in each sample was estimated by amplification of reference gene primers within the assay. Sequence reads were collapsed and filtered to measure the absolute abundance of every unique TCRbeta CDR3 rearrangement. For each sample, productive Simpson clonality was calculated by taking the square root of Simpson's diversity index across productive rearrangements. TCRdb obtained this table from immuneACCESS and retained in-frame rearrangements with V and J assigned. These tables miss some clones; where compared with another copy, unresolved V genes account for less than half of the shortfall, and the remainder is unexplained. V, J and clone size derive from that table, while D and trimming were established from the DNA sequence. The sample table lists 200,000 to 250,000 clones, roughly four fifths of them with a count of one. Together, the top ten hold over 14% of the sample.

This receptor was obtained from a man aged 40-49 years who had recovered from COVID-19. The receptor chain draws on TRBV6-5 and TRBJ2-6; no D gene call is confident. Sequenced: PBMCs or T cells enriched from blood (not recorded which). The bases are TGTGCCAGCTCTAGTCGAGCCGGGGCCAACGTCCTGACTTTC. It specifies CASSSRAGANVLTF.